This T cell receptor beta chain was obtained from a study of glioma-infiltrating T cells. Study findings and constraints: Non-neoplastic patients had below-expected tissue-blood divergence, while all gliomas exceeded expectation.

The CDR3 extends over 13 amino acids. Germline CDR1 reads SQVTM; CDR2 reads ANQGSEA. Trimming cost V 0 bases and J 4 bases, with 9 bases left between them. The iRepertoire nested amplicon-rescue multiplex PCR amplified TCR alpha and beta CDR3s from RNA. Tissue mRNA or PBMC total RNA, roughly 90-400 ng, went into one-step reverse transcription and amplification. TCRdb reprocessed the multiplex PCR reads via MiXCR and lists one record per CDR3 protein. This sample has roughly 200,000 distinct CDR3 sequences, with roughly 45% found just once. This clonotype was picked up many times. Its antigen is still unknown.

Sample: glioma tissue, nonneoplastic brain tissue, or PBMCs (not recorded which). The source of this sequence is a human donor with low-grade glioma or glioblastoma, undergoing nonglioma brain surgery, or in good health (not recorded which). The rearrangement links TRBV29-1 to TRBJ1-1, with D tentatively TRBD1 (5 bases). The CDR3 nucleotides read TGCAGCGTTGAAGAGCCGAGGGGCACTGAAGCTTTCTTT. This translates into CSVEEPRGTEAFF. The full variable domain, completed using reference TRBV29-1 and TRBJ1-1, is SAVISQKPSRDICQRGTSLTIQCQVDSQVTMMFWYRQQPGQSLTLIATANQGSEATYESGFVIDKFPISRPNLTFSTLTVSNMSPEDSSIYLCSVEEPRGTEAFFGQGTRLTVV.